One sample yielded the 10 T cell receptor beta chains listed below, sequenced in a study of T cells of healthy individuals. TCRdb analysed the 5' RACE reads with MiXCR anew, one entry per CDR3 protein. This table holds about 53,000 distinct CDR3 sequences, roughly 14% found once. All receptors come from a human donor in good health.

The CDR3 DNA is TGTGCCACTAAGGGGGGACAGAACTATGGCTACACCTTC. Amino acid sequence: CATKGGQNYGYTF. The chain is built from TRBV28 and TRBJ1-2; TRBD1 aligns across 7 bases. This CDR3 contains 13 residues. Per the germline V gene, CDR1 is MDHEN and CDR2 is SYDVKM. The ends lost 10 bases at V and 2 bases at J; junction bases unmatched: 7.

This clonotype was seen at least ten times. The CDR3 coding sequence is TGCAGCGTTGAGGGAAACAGGTGGGGCGAGATTGAAGCTTTCTTT. It translates to CSVEGNRWGEIEAFF. The chain is built from TRBV29-1 and TRBJ1-1; D may be TRBD1 (5 bases). Germline V lookup: CDR1 SQVTM, CDR2 ANQGSEA. This CDR3 has 15 residues. V lost 3 bases, J lost 7 bases, and 21 bases lay in between.

This clonotype was seen a handful of times. V and J are TRBV30 and TRBJ2-1, with D possibly matching TRBD2 (5 bases). Trimming pared 2 bases from V and 4 bases from J, leaving 18 bases between. CDR3 length: 16 amino acids. The germline CDR1 and CDR2 sequences are GTSNPN and SVGIG (reference sequence). The CDR3 spells CAWSPKGGGGYNEQFF. In DNA form, the CDR3 reads TGTGCCTGGAGTCCTAAGGGCGGAGGTGGTTACAATGAGCAGTTCTTC.

The rearrangement uses TRBV5-1 and TRBJ2-1; no clear D gene. V was cut by 2 bases and J by 4 bases, with 16 bases left in between. Germline CDR1 and CDR2: SGHRS and YFSETQ. The CDR3 totals 16 residues. CDR3 region: CASSFGGPDNYNEQFF. The CDR3 DNA sequence: TGCGCCAGCAGCTTTGGTGGACCCGACAATTACAATGAGCAGTTCTTC.

This chain links TRBV6-2 or TRBV6-3 with TRBJ2-1, with D uncertain. The CDR3 loop spans 13 amino acids. Germline V gene lookup returns CDR1 MNHEY and CDR2 SVGEGT. The ends were cut back, 4 bases at V and 6 bases at J, with 10 bases in the middle. CDR3 residues: CASSWSSLNEQFF. CDR3 nucleotides: TGTGCCAGCAGTTGGAGCTCCCTCAATGAGCAGTTCTTC.

On this clonotype: One end of the junction does not line up with germline, which may come from a read error. The J gene is TRBJ1-2, the V gene TRBV5-5; TRBD1 matches at 7 bases. The CDR3 is made up of 15 amino acids. Per the germline V gene, CDR1 is SGHKS and CDR2 is YYEKEE (reference sequence). Here the CDR3 reads CASSLAMTGQLGYNF. CDR3 coding DNA: TGTGCCAGCAGCTTGGCGATGACAGGGCAACTTGGCTACAACTTC.

This clonotype has more than one count but fewer than ten. V usage is TRBV7-2 and J usage is TRBJ2-2, with no clear D. Germline CDR1 reads SGHTA; CDR2 reads FQGNSA. V shed 3 bases and J shed 4 bases, with 15 bases lying between them. The CDR3 length is 16 residues. CDR3 nucleotide sequence: TGTGCCAGCAGCTTTGAGACCCCTGGCGGCACCGGGGAGCTGTTTTTT. Amino acid sequence: CASSFETPGGTGELFF.

This clonotype was counted at least ten times. The rearrangement links TRBV7-8 to TRBJ2-3; 7 bases are a match to TRBD1. V dropped 6 bases and J dropped 1; count of bases not matched to a gene: 1. The CDR3 spans 13 residues. Per germline, CDR1 SGHVS and CDR2 FQNEAQ. In DNA, the CDR3 is TGTGCCAGCAGGCAGGGGGGCACAGATACGCAGTATTTT. It yields the protein CASRQGGTDTQYF. The full variable domain, its missing parts supplied by reference TRBV7-8 and TRBJ2-3, is GAGVSQSPRYKVAKRGQDVALRCDPISGHVSLFWYQQALGQGPEFLTYFQNEAQLDKSGLPSDRFFAERPEGSVSTLKIQRTQQEDSAVYLCASRQGGTDTQYFGPGTRLTVL.

The chain links TRBV4-1 to TRBJ2-6, with 7 nucleotides matching TRBD2. The V and J ends lost 0 bases and 2 bases, in that order; junction bases with no gene match: 7. Per germline, CDR1 MGHRA and CDR2 YSYEKL. The CDR3 length is 18 residues. CDR3: CASSQDAWGGTGANVLTF. Here the CDR3 DNA reads TGCGCCAGCAGCCAAGATGCGTGGGGGGGTACTGGGGCCAACGTCCTGACTTTC.

This clonotype was counted many times. J is TRBJ1-4 and V is TRBV29-1, with D perhaps TRBD1 (5 bases). From germline, CDR1 is SQVTM and CDR2 ANQGSEA. The V end was cut by 7 bases, the J end by 3 bases, with 18 bases between. The CDR3 loop spans 15 amino acids. The CDR3, as DNA: TGCAGCGCCCGGGGCGGCGGAGGGGCTAATGAAAAACTGTTTTTT. Translating it yields CSARGGGGANEKLFF.